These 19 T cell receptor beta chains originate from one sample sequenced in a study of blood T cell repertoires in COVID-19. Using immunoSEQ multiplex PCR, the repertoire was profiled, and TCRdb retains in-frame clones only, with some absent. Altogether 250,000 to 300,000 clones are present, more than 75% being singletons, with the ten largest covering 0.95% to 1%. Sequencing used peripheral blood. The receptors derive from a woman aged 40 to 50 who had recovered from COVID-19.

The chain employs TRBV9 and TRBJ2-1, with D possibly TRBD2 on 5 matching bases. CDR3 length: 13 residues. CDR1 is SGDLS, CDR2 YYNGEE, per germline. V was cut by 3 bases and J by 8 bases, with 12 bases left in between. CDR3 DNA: TGTGCCAGCAGCGGACTATCCGGCGATGAGCAGTTCTTC. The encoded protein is CASSGLSGDEQFF.

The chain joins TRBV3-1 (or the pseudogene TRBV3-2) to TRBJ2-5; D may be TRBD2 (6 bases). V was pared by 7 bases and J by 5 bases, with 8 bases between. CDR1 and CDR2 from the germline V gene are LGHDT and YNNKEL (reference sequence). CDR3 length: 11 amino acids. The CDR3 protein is CASTRGETQYF. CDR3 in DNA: TGTGCCAGCACCCGGGGGGAGACCCAGTACTTC.

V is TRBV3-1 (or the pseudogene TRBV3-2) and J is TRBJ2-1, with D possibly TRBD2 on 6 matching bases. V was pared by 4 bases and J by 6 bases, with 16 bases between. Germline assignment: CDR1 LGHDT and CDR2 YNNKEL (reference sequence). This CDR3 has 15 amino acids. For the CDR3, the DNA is TGTGCCAGCAGCCCACCTCGAGGGAGGCCCAATGAGCAGTTCTTC. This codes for CASSPPRGRPNEQFF.

The CDR3 coding sequence is TGTGCCAGCAGCTGGCCGGGACACATCCGAAGAAATCAGCCCCAGCATTTT. Its translation: CASSWPGHIRRNQPQHF. The J gene is TRBJ1-5, the V gene TRBV5-4, with D possibly TRBD1 on 6 matching bases. The germline gives CDR1 SGHNT, CDR2 YYREEE (reference sequence). The CDR3 covers 17 residues. Trimming took off 3 bases at V and 4 bases at J, with 20 bases between the two ends.

The CDR3 DNA is TGTGCCAGCAGCACCCCGGGACTAGCGGGAGGGAGCTCCTACAATGAGCAGTTCTTC. Translated: CASSTPGLAGGSSYNEQFF. The rearrangement uses TRBV5-4 and TRBJ2-1, with 16 bases lining up with TRBD2. The CDR3 has 19 residues. J lost 0 bases, V lost 4 bases, and 7 bases had no gene match. Germline V gives CDR1 SGHNT, CDR2 YYREEE (reference sequence).

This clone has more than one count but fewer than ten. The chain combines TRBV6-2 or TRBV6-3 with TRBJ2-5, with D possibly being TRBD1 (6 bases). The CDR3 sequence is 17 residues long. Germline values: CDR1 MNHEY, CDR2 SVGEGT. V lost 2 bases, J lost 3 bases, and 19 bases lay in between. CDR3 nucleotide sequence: TGTGCCAGCAGTTACCTCAGGGGTGGGGCCAGGGAAGAGACCCAGTACTTC. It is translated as CASSYLRGGAREETQYF.

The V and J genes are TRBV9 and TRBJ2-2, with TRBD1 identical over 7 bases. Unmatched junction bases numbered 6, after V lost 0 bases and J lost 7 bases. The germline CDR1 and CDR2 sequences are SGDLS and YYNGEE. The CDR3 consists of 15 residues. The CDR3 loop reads CASSVAGQQRGELFF. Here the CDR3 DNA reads TGTGCCAGCAGCGTAGCGGGACAGCAGCGCGGGGAGCTGTTTTTT.

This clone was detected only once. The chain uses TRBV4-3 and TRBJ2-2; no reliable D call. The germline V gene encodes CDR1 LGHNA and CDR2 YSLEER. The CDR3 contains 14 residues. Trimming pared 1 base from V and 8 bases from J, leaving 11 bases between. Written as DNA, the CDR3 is TGCGCCAGCAGCCAAGGGCCCCTCGGGGGGGAGCTGTTTTTT. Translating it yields CASSQGPLGGELFF.

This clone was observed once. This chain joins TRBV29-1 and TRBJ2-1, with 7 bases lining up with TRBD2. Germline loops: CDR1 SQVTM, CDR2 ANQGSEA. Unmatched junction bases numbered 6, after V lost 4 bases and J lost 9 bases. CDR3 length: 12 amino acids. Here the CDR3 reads CSVGGRAVEQFF. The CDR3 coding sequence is TGCAGCGTTGGTGGGAGGGCCGTTGAGCAGTTCTTC.

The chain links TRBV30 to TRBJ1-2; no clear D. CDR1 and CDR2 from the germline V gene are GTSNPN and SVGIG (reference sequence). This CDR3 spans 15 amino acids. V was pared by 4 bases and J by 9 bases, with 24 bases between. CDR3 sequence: CAWTVRRLAGLSYTF. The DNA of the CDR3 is TGTGCCTGGACCGTCCGACGTCTGGCGGGGTTGAGCTACACCTTC.

The CDR3 spells CASSYTGGAGTEAFF. Here the CDR3 DNA reads TGTGCCAGCAGTTACACGGGTGGTGCGGGGACTGAAGCTTTCTTT. The chain links TRBV6-5 to TRBJ1-1; D not certain. The CDR3 contains 15 residues. Between the trimmed V and J ends, which lost 2 bases and 5 bases, there was a span of 15 bases. From germline, CDR1 is MNHEY and CDR2 SVGAGI.

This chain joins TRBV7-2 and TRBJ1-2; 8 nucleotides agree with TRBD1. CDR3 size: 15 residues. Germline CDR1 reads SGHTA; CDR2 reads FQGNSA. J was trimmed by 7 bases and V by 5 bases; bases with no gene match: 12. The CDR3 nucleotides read TGTGCCAGCAGCCCGCGCCCCCAGGGGGCGGGTGGCTACACCTTC. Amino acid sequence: CASSPRPQGAGGYTF.

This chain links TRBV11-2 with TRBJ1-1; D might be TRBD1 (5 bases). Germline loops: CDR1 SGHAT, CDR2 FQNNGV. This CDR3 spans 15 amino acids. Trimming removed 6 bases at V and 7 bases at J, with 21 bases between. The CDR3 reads CASRDAYRGGNEAFF. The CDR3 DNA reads TGTGCCAGCAGGGACGCATACCGGGGGGGGAATGAAGCTTTCTTT.

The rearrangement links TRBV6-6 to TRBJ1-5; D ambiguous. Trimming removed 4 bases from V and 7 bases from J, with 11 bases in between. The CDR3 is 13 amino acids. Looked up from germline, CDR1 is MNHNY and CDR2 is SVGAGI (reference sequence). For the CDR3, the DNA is TGTGCCAGCAGTTCCCAAAGCGGGCAGCCCCAGCATTTT. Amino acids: CASSSQSGQPQHF.

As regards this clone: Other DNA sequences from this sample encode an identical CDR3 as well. CDR3 sequence (DNA): TGTGCCACCAGTGATTTAAGAGCGGGGGGATACAATGAGCAGTTCTTC. This encodes CATSDLRAGGYNEQFF. V usage is TRBV24-1 and J usage is TRBJ2-1; TRBD2 agrees at 9 bases. The CDR3 length is 16 residues. CDR1 is KGHDR and CDR2 is SFDVKD in the germline V gene. V dropped 1 base and J dropped 4; count of bases not matched to a gene: 4.

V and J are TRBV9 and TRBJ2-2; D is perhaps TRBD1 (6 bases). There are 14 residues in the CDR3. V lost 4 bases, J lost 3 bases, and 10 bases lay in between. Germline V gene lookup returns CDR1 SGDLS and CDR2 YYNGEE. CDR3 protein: CASSPWGHTGELFF. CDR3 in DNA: TGTGCCAGCAGCCCTTGGGGGCACACCGGGGAGCTGTTTTTT.

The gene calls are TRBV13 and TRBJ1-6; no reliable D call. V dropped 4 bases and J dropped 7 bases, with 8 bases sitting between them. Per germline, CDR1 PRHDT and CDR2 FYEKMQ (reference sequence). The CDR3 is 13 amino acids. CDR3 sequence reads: CASSSRPNSPLHF. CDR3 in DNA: TGTGCCAGCAGCTCCAGGCCGAATTCACCCCTCCACTTT.

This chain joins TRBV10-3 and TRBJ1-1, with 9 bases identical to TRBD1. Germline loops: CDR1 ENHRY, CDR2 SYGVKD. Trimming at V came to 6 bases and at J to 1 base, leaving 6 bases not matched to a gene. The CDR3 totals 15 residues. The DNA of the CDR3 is TGTGCCATCAGCCGACAGGGGGATGAGAACACTGAAGCTTTCTTT. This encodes CAISRQGDENTEAFF.

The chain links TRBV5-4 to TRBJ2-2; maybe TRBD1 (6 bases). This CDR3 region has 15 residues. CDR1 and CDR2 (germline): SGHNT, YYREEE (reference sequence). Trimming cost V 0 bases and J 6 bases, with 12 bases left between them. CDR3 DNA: TGTGCCAGCAGCTTGGGGCAGGGGATTTCCGGGGAGCTGTTTTTT. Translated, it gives CASSLGQGISGELFF.